The rows below give T cell receptor beta chains drawn from one sample of a study of T cell responses to AZD1222 COVID-19 vaccine. Sequencing was performed with immunoSEQ multiplex PCR; in TCRdb, only in-frame clones are kept and a portion is missing. Found here are about 84,000 clones, 75% to 90% of them singletons; the top ten hold about 12%. Source: peripheral blood, taken 28 days after the second AZD1222 dose. These receptor sequences come from an adult who received the AZD1222 COVID-19 vaccine. The CDR3 runs from the conserved cysteine through the conserved F or W. Each record gives: J gene, clone size, D gene, V gene, CDR3 protein. The D gene is left open where the match is weak. Clone size is stated in some rows and not others, as once, few, many or a class when expanded.

j_call: TRBJ1-5; clone_size: .; d_call: .; v_call: TRBV30; cdr3_aa: CAWSVNSANPQHF
j_call: TRBJ1-5; clone_size: .; d_call: TRBD1; v_call: TRBV19; cdr3_aa: CASSTTGGGQPQHF
j_call: TRBJ2-1; clone_size: .; d_call: .; v_call: TRBV27; cdr3_aa: CASSPYNEQFF
j_call: TRBJ2-3; clone_size: .; d_call: TRBD2; v_call: TRBV4-2; cdr3_aa: CASSLGLAGSTDTQYF
j_call: TRBJ1-5; clone_size: once; d_call: .; v_call: TRBV2; cdr3_aa: CASAPQGGRNQPQHF
j_call: TRBJ1-5; clone_size: .; d_call: TRBD1; v_call: TRBV10-3; cdr3_aa: CAISFDRASGQPQHF
j_call: TRBJ1-3; clone_size: .; d_call: .; v_call: TRBV7-2; cdr3_aa: CASSFSFKQSGNTIYF
j_call: TRBJ1-2; clone_size: .; d_call: TRBD1; v_call: TRBV14; cdr3_aa: CASSRATGEGSGYTF
j_call: TRBJ2-2; clone_size: .; d_call: TRBD2; v_call: TRBV11-3; cdr3_aa: CASSRESGMAGELFF
j_call: TRBJ1-5; clone_size: .; d_call: .; v_call: TRBV19; cdr3_aa: CASSIVGGSNQPQHF
j_call: TRBJ2-1; clone_size: few; d_call: TRBD2; v_call: TRBV19; cdr3_aa: CASSIDASGRNEQFF
j_call: TRBJ2-1; clone_size: .; d_call: TRBD2; v_call: TRBV27; cdr3_aa: CASSSAGDSYNEQFF
j_call: TRBJ2-7; clone_size: .; d_call: .; v_call: TRBV5-5; cdr3_aa: CASSFSDYLEQYF
j_call: TRBJ1-2; clone_size: .; d_call: .; v_call: TRBV11-2; cdr3_aa: CASSNRDYGYTF
j_call: TRBJ2-5; clone_size: .; d_call: .; v_call: TRBV19; cdr3_aa: CASSIDGGFVGRAQYF
j_call: TRBJ1-4; clone_size: .; d_call: TRBD1; v_call: TRBV2; cdr3_aa: CASSVNRGRGWTNEKLFF
j_call: TRBJ2-1; clone_size: .; d_call: TRBD2; v_call: TRBV11-2; cdr3_aa: CASSLLSGGAINEQFF
j_call: TRBJ2-2; clone_size: .; d_call: .; v_call: TRBV25-1; cdr3_aa: CASLQNTGELFF
j_call: TRBJ1-6; clone_size: .; d_call: TRBD1; v_call: TRBV9; cdr3_aa: CASSVGRTGDSPLHF
j_call: TRBJ1-3; clone_size: .; d_call: .; v_call: TRBV12-3/TRBV12-4; cdr3_aa: CASSLYGNTIYF
j_call: TRBJ2-1; clone_size: once; d_call: .; v_call: TRBV25-1; cdr3_aa: CASREAGEQFF
j_call: TRBJ1-2; clone_size: .; d_call: .; v_call: TRBV19; cdr3_aa: CASSMRQNYGYTF
j_call: TRBJ2-1; clone_size: .; d_call: .; v_call: TRBV7-7; cdr3_aa: CASASDGRSGQFF